The 10 T cell receptor beta chains listed next were all sequenced from one sample in a study of vaccination effects on CD4 cells after COVID-19. No antigen is known for these receptors. Produced via immunoSEQ multiplex PCR; TCRdb's table is partial and in-frame only. In the table there are 17,000 or so clones, around 80% of which are singletons. Peptide-pool stimulation followed by sequencing identified expanded antigen-specific CD4+ clonotypes in the ViraFEST assay. A 10-day culture period preceded the isolation of CD4+ T cells. From March to December 2020, the person had a SARS-CoV-2 infection that was confirmed by PCR. Participants each got two BNT162b2 or mRNA-1273 vaccine doses. This material consisted of CD4+ T cells from PBMCs cultured with SARS-CoV-2 spike peptides, taken after COVID-19 vaccination. These receptors were collected from a human donor who had a prior SARS-CoV-2 infection.

The gene calls are TRBV19 and TRBJ1-1; D ambiguous. The CDR3 has 15 amino acids. Trimming cost V 1 base and J 4 bases, with 13 bases left between them. CDR1 is LNHDA and CDR2 is SQIVND in the germline V gene (reference sequence). The CDR3 nucleotides are TGTGCCAGTAGTATAGCGCCTGGGGTGGCCACTGAAGCTTTCTTT. Protein product: CASSIAPGVATEAFF.

This clone was seen a handful of times. The rearrangement uses TRBV20-1 and TRBJ2-1; D possibly uses TRBD1 or TRBD2 (6 bases each). Germline loops: CDR1 DFQATT, CDR2 SNEGSKA (reference sequence). This CDR3 is built from 11 residues. V lost 2 bases, J lost 8 bases, and 7 bases lay in between. The CDR3 spells CSARRGDEQFF. CDR3 bases: TGCAGTGCTAGAAGGGGGGATGAGCAGTTCTTC.

A few counts support this clone. This chain links TRBV7-6 with TRBJ1-5; TRBD1 aligns across 7 bases. The CDR3 consists of 15 residues. CDR1 is SGHVS and CDR2 is FNYEAQ in the germline V gene. Trimming removed 5 bases from V and 6 bases from J; junction bases left unmatched: 10. The CDR3 loop is CASSPQDRSVQPQHF. The CDR3 DNA follows: TGTGCCAGCAGCCCTCAGGACAGGTCCGTTCAGCCCCAGCATTTT.

The rearrangement links TRBV12-3 or TRBV12-4 to TRBJ1-1; perhaps TRBD1 as D (5 bases). CDR3 length equals 11 residues. Trimming removed 11 bases at V and 10 bases at J, with 17 bases between. In DNA, the CDR3 is TGTGCCTCGGTTAGGGAGGGGCGAGCTTTCTTT. This encodes CASVREGRAFF.

This sequence joins TRBV6-6 and TRBJ2-7, with TRBD1 matching 7 bases. Trimming removed 8 bases from V and 0 bases from J; junction bases left unmatched: 10. CDR1 and CDR2 (germline): MNHNY, SVGAGI (reference sequence). The length of the CDR3 is 15 residues. The CDR3 bases are TGTGCCAGCTCAACTCAGGGGGATGCCTCCTACGAGCAGTACTTC. It is translated as CASSTQGDASYEQYF.

This clone was found a few times. The rearrangement links TRBV3-1 (or the pseudogene TRBV3-2) to TRBJ2-7, with no clear D. In germline, CDR1 is LGHDT, CDR2 YNNKEL (reference sequence). The length of the CDR3 is 14 residues. V was cut by 0 bases and J by 5 bases, with 11 bases left in between. The CDR3 region is CASSQDLGGHEQYF. Here the CDR3 DNA reads TGTGCCAGCAGCCAAGATCTCGGTGGACACGAGCAGTACTTC.

The chain has TRBV18 and TRBJ2-7; D remains ambiguous. The V gene's germline CDR1 is KGHSH and CDR2 LQKENI. The CDR3 is 13 residues long. Trimming removed 2 bases from V and 0 bases from J, with 5 bases in between. CDR3 sequence (DNA): TGTGCCAGCTCACCAGACATCTCCTACGAGCAGTACTTC. This codes for CASSPDISYEQYF.

V and J are TRBV5-1 and TRBJ1-1; TRBD1 aligns across 8 bases. The CDR3 is 14 amino acids. Germline-derived CDR1 and CDR2 are SGHRS and YFSETQ. The trim removed 3 bases at V and 0 bases at J, leaving 1 base unmatched. The CDR3 nucleotides read TGCGCCAGCAGCTGGACAGGGATGAACACTGAAGCTTTCTTT. Residues: CASSWTGMNTEAFF. The complete variable domain, with remaining parts taken from reference TRBV5-1 and TRBJ1-1, reads KAGVTQTPRYLIKTRGQQVTLSCSPISGHRSVSWYQQTPGQGLQFLFEYFSETQRNKGNFPGRFSGRQFSNSRSEMNVSTLELGDSALYLCASSWTGMNTEAFFGQGTRLTVV.

The rearrangement links TRBV18 to TRBJ1-2; TRBD1 might be the D (6 bases). This CDR3 is built from 13 residues. Germline V CDR1 and CDR2: KGHSH, LQKENI. V was clipped by 2 bases and J by 8 bases, with 12 bases between them. The CDR3 loop reads CASSPATGYGYTF. The CDR3 DNA reads as TGTGCCAGCTCACCAGCGACAGGTTACGGCTACACCTTC.

The chain carries TRBV6-5 and TRBJ2-3; D is uncertain. The CDR3 is 13 amino acids. The V gene's germline CDR1 is MNHEY and CDR2 SVGAGI. V was clipped by 0 bases and J by 4 bases, with 5 bases between them. CDR3: CASSYSGADTQYF. The CDR3 DNA reads TGTGCCAGCAGTTACTCGGGTGCAGATACGCAGTATTTT.